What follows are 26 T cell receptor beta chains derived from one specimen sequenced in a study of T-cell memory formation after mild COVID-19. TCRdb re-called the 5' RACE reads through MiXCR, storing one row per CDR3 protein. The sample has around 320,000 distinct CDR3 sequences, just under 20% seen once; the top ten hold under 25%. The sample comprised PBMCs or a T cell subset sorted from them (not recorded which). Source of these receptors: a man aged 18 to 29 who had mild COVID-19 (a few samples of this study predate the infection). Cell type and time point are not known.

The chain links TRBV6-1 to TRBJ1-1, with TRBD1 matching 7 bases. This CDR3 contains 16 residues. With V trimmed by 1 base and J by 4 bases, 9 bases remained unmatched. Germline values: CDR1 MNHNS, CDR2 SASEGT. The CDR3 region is CASSEEGGGAVTEAFF. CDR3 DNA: TGTGCCAGCAGTGAAGAGGGAGGGGGCGCAGTCACTGAAGCTTTCTTT.

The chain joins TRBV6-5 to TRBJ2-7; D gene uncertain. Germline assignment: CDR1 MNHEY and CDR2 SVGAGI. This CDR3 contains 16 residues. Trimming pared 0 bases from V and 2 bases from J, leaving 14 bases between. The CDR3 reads CASSYSIGGATYEQYF. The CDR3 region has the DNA TGTGCCAGCAGTTACTCGATCGGCGGTGCGACCTACGAGCAGTACTTC.

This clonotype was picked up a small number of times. The chain's CDR3 is CASSLGGNGFGTEAFF. The CDR3 DNA reads TGTGCCAGCAGCTTAGGGGGGAATGGGTTCGGCACTGAAGCTTTCTTT. This chain joins TRBV7-2 and TRBJ1-1; D possibly corresponds to TRBD1 (5 bases). CDR1 is SGHTA, CDR2 FQGNSA, per germline. This CDR3 is 16 amino acids long. The germline V and J ends were trimmed by 1 base and 4 bases, with 16 bases remaining between them.

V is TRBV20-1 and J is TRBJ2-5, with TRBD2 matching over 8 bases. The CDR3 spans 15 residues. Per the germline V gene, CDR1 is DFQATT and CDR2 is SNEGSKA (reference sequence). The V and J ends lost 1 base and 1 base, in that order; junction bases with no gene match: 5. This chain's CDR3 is CSARVPGGIQETQYF. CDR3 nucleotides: TGCAGTGCTAGAGTCCCGGGGGGGATCCAAGAGACCCAGTACTTC.

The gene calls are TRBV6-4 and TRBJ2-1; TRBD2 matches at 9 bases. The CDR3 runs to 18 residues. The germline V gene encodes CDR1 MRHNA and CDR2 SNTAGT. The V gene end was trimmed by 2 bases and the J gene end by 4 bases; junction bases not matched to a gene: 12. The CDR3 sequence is CASSDPSSLAGPYNEQFF. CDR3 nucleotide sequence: TGTGCCAGCAGTGACCCTTCTTCCCTAGCGGGGCCTTACAATGAGCAGTTCTTC.

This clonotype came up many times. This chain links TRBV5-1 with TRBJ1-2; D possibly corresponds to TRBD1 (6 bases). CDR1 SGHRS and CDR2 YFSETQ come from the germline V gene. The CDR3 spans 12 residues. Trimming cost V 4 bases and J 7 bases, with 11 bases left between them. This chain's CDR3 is CASSGDIVGYTF. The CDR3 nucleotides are TGCGCCAGCAGCGGGGACATCGTTGGCTACACCTTC.

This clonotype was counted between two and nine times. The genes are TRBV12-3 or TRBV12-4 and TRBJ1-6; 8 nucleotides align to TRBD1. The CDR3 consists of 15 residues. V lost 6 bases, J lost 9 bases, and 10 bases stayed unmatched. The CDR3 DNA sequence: TGTGCCAGCAGCCTAGGACAGGGAGGGTTTTCACCCCTCCACTTT. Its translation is CASSLGQGGFSPLHF.

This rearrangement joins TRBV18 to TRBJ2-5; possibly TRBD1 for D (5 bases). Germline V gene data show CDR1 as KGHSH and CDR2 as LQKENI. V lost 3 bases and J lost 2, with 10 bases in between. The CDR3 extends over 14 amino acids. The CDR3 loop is CASSPYTGQETQYF. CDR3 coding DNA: TGTGCCAGCTCACCGTATACAGGTCAAGAGACCCAGTACTTC.

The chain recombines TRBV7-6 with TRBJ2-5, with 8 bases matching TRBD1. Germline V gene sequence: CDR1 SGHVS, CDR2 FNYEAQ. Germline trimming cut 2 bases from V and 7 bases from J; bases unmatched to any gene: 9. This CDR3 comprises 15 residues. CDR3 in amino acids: CASSLLETGVGTQYF. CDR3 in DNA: TGTGCCAGCAGCTTACTGGAGACAGGGGTCGGGACCCAGTACTTC. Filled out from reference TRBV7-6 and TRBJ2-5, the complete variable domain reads GAGVSQSPRYKVTKRGQDVALRCDPISGHVSLYWYRQALGQGPEFLTYFNYEAQQDKSGLPNDRFSAERPEGSISTLTIQRTEQRDSAMYRCASSLLETGVGTQYFGPGTRLLVL.

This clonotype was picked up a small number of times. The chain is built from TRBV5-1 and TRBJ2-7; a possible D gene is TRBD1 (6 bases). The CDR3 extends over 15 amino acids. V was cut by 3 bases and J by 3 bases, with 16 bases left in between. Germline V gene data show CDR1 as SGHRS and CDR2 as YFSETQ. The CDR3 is CASSSTGTTVYEQYF. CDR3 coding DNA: TGCGCCAGCAGCTCGACTGGGACAACCGTCTACGAGCAGTACTTC.

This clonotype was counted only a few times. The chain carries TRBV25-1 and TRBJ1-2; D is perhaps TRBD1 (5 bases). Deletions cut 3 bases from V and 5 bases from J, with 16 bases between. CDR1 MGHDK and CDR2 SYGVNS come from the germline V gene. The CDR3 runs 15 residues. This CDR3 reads CASSEGRSAGYGYTF. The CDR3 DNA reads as TGTGCCAGCAGTGAGGGGAGGTCGGCAGGGTATGGCTACACCTTC.

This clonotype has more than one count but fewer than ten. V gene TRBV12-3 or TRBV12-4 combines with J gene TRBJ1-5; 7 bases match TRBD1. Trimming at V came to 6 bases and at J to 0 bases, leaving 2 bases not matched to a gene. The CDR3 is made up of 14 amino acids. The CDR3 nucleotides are TGTGCCAGCAGGGGACAGAATAGCAATCAGCCCCAGCATTTT. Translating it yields CASRGQNSNQPQHF.

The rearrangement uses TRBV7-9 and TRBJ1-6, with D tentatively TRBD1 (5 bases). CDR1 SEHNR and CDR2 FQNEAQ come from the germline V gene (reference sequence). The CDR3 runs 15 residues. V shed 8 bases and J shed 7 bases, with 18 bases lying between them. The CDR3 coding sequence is TGTGCCAGCTTCCGGGTCGGGCAGGGAAATTCACCCCTCCACTTT. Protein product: CASFRVGQGNSPLHF.

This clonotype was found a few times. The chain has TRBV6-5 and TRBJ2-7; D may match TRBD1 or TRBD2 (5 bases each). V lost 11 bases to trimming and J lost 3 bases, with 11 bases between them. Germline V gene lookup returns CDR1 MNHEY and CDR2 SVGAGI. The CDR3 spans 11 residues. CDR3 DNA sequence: TGTGCCGCCGGGACCCACTACGAGCAGTACTTC. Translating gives CAAGTHYEQYF.

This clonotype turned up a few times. Here the CDR3 reads CASSQDPGALYGYTF. Written as DNA, the CDR3 is TGCGCCAGCAGCCAAGACCCCGGGGCTCTATATGGCTACACCTTC. V is TRBV4-1 and J is TRBJ1-2, with D possibly TRBD1 on 5 matching bases. The CDR3 contains 15 residues. Trimming removed 0 bases from V and 5 bases from J, with 13 bases in between. The germline V gene encodes CDR1 MGHRA and CDR2 YSYEKL.

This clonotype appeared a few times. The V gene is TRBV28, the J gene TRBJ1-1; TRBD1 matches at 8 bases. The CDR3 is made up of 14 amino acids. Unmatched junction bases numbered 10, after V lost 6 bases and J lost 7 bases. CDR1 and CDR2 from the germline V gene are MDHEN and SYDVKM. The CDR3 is CASRMPGGYIEAFF. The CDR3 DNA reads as TGTGCCAGCAGAATGCCAGGGGGCTACATTGAAGCTTTCTTT.

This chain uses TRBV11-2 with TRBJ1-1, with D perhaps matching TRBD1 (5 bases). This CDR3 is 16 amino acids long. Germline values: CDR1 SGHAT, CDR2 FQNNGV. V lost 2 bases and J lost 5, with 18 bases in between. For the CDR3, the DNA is TGTGCCAGCAGCTTACAATCTGGGAGGGGTATTACTGAAGCTTTCTTT. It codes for CASSLQSGRGITEAFF.

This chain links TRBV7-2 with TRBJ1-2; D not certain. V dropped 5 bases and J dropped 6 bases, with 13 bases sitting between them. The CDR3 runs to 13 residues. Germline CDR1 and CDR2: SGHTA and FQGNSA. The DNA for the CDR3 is TGTGCCAGCAGCCCCAGACACCTGAATGGCTACACCTTC. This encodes CASSPRHLNGYTF.

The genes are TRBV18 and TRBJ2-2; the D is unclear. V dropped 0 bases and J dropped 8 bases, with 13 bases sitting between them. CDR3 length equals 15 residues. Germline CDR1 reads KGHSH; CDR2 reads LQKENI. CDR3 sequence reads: CASSPPVTTWGELFF. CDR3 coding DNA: TGTGCCAGCTCACCACCGGTGACGACTTGGGGGGAGCTGTTTTTT.

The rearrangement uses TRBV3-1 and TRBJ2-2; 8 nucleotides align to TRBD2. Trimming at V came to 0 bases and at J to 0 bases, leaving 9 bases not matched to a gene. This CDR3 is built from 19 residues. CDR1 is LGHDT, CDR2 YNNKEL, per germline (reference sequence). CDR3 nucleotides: TGTGCCAGCAGCCAAGATCGGTTCACGGGACTAGCGAACACCGGGGAGCTGTTTTTT. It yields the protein CASSQDRFTGLANTGELFF.

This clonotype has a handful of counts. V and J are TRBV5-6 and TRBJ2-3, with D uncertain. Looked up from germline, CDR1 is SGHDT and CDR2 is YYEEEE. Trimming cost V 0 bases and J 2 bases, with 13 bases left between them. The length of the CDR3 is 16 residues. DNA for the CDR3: TGTGCCAGCAGCTTGGGTGTGATTTCCCTCACAGATACGCAGTATTTT. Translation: CASSLGVISLTDTQYF.

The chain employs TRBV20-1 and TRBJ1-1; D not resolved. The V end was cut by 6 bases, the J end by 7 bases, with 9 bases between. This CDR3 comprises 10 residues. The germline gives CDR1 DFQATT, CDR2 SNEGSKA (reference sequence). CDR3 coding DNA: TGCAGTGCCATTGCTGGTGAAGCTTTCTTT. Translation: CSAIAGEAFF.

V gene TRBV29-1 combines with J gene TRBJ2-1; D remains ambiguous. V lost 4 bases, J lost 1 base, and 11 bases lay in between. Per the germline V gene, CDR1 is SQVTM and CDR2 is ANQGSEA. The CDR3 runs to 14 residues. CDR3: CSVVGQVSYNEQFF. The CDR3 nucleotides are TGCAGCGTTGTCGGCCAGGTATCCTACAATGAGCAGTTCTTC.

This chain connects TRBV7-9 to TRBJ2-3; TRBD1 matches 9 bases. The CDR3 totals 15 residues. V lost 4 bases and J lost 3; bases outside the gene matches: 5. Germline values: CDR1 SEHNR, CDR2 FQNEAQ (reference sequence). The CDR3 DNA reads TGTGCCAGCAGCTCAAGGACAGGGGAGACAGATACGCAGTATTTT. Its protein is CASSSRTGETDTQYF.

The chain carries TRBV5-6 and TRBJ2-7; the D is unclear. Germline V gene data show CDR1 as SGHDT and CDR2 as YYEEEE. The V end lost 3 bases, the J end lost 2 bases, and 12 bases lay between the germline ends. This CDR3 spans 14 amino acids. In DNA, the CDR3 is TGTGCCAGCAGCTCCGCCGTTGGGACCTACGAGCAGTACTTC. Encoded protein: CASSSAVGTYEQYF.

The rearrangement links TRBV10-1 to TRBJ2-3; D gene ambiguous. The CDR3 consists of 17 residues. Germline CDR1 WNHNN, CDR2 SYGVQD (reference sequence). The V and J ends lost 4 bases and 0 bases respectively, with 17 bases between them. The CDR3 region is CASSGAGPKSSTDTQYF. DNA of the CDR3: TGCGCCAGCAGTGGGGCAGGACCGAAATCTAGCACAGATACGCAGTATTTT.